This entry features one T cell receptor (beta chain) sequence. The junction shows a germline mismatch at one end, possibly a read error. Germline assignment: CDR1 KGHSH and CDR2 LQKENI. There are 15 residues in the CDR3. The data belong to a study of blood T cell repertoires in COVID-19. Seattle patients were enrolled while actively infected and followed longitudinally. The authors' processing: The assay estimated nucleated cells by amplifying reference gene primers. Method: immunoSEQ multiplex PCR; TCRdb's copy keeps in-frame clones and lacks some. The D gene and trimming were derived from the DNA, and the V and J assignments and clone size from that table. This sample yields about 210,000 clones, of which 75% to 90% are seen a single time; 4.5% to 5.5% belongs to the top ten.

The material sequenced was peripheral blood. The chain recombines TRBV18 with TRBJ1-6; 8 nucleotides line up with TRBD1. This TCR was sampled from a woman in her 70s with COVID-19, enrolled during active disease. The CDR3 nucleotides read TGTGCCAGCTCACAAGGCAGGGGGCTAGATTCACCCCTCCATTTT. Its protein product is CASSQGRGLDSPLHF. The full variable domain, with the rest looked up from reference TRBV18 and TRBJ1-6, is NAGVMQNPRHLVRRRGQEARLRCSPMKGHSHVYWYRQLPEEGLKFMVYLQKENIIDESGMPKERFSAEFPKEGPSILRIQQVVRGDSAAYFCASSQGRGLDSPLHFGNGTRLTVT.